The entry below gives a single TCR beta chain sequence along with its context. Measured with immunoSEQ multiplex PCR; TCRdb has only the in-frame clones, and not every one. The data hold roughly 2.1 million clones, with more than 85% observed a single time. This sample is drawn from a study of shared clonotypes between healthy human individuals. The naive CD8 population came from CD45RO-negative cells selected for CCR7, without terminally differentiated effector memory CD45RA+ cells. The healthy adult donors were HIV-negative and reported no recent acute infections or vaccinations. With V trimmed by 3 bases and J by 4 bases, 4 bases remained unmatched. Germline lookup yields CDR1 SGHRS and CDR2 YFSETQ. There are 14 residues in the CDR3.

The sequence derives from a young man in good health. Some clones in this sample may be carry-over from other donors' samples. The chain links TRBV5-1 to TRBJ2-5; 9 nucleotides align to TRBD1. Sequencing input: naive CD8+ T cells from PBMCs. The CDR3 reads CASSSTGGGETQYF. CDR3 nucleotides: TGCGCCAGCAGCTCGACAGGGGGTGGAGAGACCCAGTACTTC.